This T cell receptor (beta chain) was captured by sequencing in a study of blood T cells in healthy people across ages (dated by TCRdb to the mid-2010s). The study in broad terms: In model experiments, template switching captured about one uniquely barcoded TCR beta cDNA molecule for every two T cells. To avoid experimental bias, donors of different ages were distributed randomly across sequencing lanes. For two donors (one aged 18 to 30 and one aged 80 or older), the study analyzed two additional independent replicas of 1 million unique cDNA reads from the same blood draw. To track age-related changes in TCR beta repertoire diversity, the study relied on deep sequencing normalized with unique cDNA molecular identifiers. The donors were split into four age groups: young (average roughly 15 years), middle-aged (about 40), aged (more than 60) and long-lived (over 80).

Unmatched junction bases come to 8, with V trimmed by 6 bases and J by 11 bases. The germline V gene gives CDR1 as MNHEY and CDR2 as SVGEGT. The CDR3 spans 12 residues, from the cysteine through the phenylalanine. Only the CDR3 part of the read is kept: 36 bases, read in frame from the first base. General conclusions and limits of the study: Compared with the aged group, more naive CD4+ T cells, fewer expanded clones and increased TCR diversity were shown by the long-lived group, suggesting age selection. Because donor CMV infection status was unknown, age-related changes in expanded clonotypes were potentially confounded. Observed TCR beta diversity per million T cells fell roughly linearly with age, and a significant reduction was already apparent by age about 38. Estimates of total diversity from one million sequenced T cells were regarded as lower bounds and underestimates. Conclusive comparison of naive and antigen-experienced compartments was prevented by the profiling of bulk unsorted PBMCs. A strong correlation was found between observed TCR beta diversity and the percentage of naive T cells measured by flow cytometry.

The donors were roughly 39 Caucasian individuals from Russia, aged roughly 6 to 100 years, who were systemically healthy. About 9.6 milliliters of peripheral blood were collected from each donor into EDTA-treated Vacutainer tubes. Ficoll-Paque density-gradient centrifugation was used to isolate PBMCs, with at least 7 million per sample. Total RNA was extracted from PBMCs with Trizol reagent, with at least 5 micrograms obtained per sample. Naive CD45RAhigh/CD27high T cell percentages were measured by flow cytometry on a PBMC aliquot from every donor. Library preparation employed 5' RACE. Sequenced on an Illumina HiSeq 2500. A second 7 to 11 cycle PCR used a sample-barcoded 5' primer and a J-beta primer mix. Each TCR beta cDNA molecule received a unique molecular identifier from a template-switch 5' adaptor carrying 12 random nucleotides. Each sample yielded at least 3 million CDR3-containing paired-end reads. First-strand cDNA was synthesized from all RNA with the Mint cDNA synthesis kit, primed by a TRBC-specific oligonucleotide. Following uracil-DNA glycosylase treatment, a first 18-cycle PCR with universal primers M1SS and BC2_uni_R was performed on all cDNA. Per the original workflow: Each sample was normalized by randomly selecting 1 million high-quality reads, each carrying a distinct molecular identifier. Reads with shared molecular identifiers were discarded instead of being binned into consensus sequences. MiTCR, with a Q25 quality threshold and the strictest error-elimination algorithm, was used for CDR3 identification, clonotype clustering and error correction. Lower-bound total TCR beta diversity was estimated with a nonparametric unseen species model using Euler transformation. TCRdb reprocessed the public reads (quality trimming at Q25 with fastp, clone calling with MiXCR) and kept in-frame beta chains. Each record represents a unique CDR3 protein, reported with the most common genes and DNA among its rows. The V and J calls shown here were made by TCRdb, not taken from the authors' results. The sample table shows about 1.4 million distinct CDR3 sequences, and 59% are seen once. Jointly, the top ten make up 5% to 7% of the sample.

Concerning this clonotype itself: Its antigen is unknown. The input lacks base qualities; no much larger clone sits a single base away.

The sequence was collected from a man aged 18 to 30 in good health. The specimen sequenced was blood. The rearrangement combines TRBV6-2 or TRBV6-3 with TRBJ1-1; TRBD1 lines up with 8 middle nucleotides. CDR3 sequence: CASRNLDREAFF. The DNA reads TGTGCCAGCAGGAATCTGGACAGGGAGGCTTTCTTT.